Following are 25 T cell receptor beta chains from one sample sequenced in a study of blood T cell repertoires in COVID-19. Sequencing was performed with immunoSEQ multiplex PCR; in TCRdb, only in-frame clones are kept and a portion is missing. The table shows about 64,000 clones, with about 80% occurring only once. Sample: peripheral blood. The receptor set was obtained from a man in his sixties with COVID-19, enrolled during active disease.

This chain links TRBV4-1 with TRBJ1-1; TRBD1 matches at 9 bases. V lost 4 bases, J lost 4 bases, and 7 bases stayed unmatched. CDR3 length: 15 residues. Germline CDR1 is MGHRA and CDR2 is YSYEKL. The CDR3 coding sequence is TGCGCCAGCAGCCCAACAGGGGGCGCCGGCACTGAAGCTTTCTTT. Translated, it gives CASSPTGGAGTEAFF.

The chain carries TRBV5-5 and TRBJ1-4; 9 bases agree with TRBD1. After removal of 4 bases from V and 5 bases from J, the junction contained 9 bases not matched to a gene. The CDR3 contains 16 residues. The germline gives CDR1 SGHKS, CDR2 YYEKEE (reference sequence). CDR3 sequence: CASSQGTGNRNEKLFF. The CDR3 DNA reads TGTGCCAGCAGCCAAGGGACAGGGAACCGAAATGAAAAACTGTTTTTT.

The chain employs TRBV6-5 and TRBJ1-1; TRBD1 might be the D (5 bases). This CDR3 is built from 15 residues. Trimming cost V 2 bases and J 1 base, with 11 bases left between them. Germline V gives CDR1 MNHEY, CDR2 SVGAGI. CDR3 sequence reads: CASSYGQGRNTEAFF. Here the CDR3 DNA reads TGTGCCAGCAGTTACGGTCAGGGAAGGAACACTGAAGCTTTCTTT.

Comment on this clone: Other DNA sequences from this sample encode an identical CDR3 as well. Here the CDR3 DNA reads TGTGCCAGCAGTTTACGTAACTATGGCTACACCTTC. This encodes CASSLRNYGYTF. The chain carries TRBV28 and TRBJ1-2; D uncertain. This CDR3 has 12 amino acids. The germline gives CDR1 MDHEN, CDR2 SYDVKM. Trimming took 2 bases from V and 1 from J, leaving 2 bases between them.

There are many counts of this clone. The chain combines TRBV24-1 with TRBJ1-2, with D uncertain. Trimming shortened V by 3 bases and J by 0 bases, and 4 bases separated the two germline ends. Per germline, CDR1 KGHDR and CDR2 SFDVKD. The CDR3 contains 13 residues. Here the CDR3 DNA reads TGTGCCACCAGTGATAGAGCTAACTATGGCTACACCTTC. It translates to CATSDRANYGYTF.

Here the CDR3 reads CASSLDAAVQQTQYF. The CDR3 bases are TGTGCCAGCAGCTTAGATGCGGCTGTCCAGCAGACCCAGTACTTC. The chain links TRBV11-2 to TRBJ2-5; no reliable D call. Germline assignment: CDR1 SGHAT and CDR2 FQNNGV. The CDR3 runs to 15 residues. The V gene lost 0 bases and the J gene lost 6 bases, with 14 bases spanning the gap.

This chain uses TRBV10-3 with TRBJ1-5; tentatively, D is TRBD1 (5 bases). V lost 0 bases and J lost 6, with 12 bases in between. In germline, CDR1 is ENHRY, CDR2 SYGVKD. The length of the CDR3 is 15 residues. CDR3 residues: CAISESRQGGQPQHF. CDR3 DNA: TGTGCCATCAGTGAGTCGCGTCAGGGCGGTCAGCCCCAGCATTTT.

This clone was counted between two and nine times. The chain links TRBV19 to TRBJ2-7; D not certain. The V and J ends lost 2 bases and 2 bases respectively, with 10 bases between them. Per germline, CDR1 LNHDA and CDR2 SQIVND (reference sequence). This CDR3 is built from 14 residues. CDR3 in amino acids: CASSITLPAYEQYF. DNA for the CDR3: TGTGCCAGTAGTATAACGCTCCCGGCCTACGAGCAGTACTTC.

The CDR3 sequence is CASSATGTGNIQYF. CDR3 bases: TGTGCCAGCAGTGCTACCGGGACAGGAAACATTCAGTACTTC. The chain carries TRBV6-4 and TRBJ2-4, with 8 bases matching TRBD1. The V and J ends lost 4 bases and 6 bases, in that order; junction bases with no gene match: 5. Germline CDR1 MRHNA, CDR2 SNTAGT. The CDR3 has 14 amino acids.

The chain links TRBV6-5 to TRBJ1-5; weak D call: TRBD1 (5 bases). Trimming took off 2 bases at V and 4 bases at J, with 9 bases between the two ends. The CDR3 length is 14 residues. CDR1 is MNHEY, CDR2 SVGAGI, per germline. The chain's CDR3 is CASSYAGLNQPQHF. DNA of the CDR3: TGTGCCAGCAGTTACGCAGGGTTGAATCAGCCCCAGCATTTT.

This clone was detected only a few times. V and J are TRBV29-1 and TRBJ2-5; TRBD2 might be the D (6 bases). Looked up from germline, CDR1 is SQVTM and CDR2 is ANQGSEA. The CDR3 is 13 residues long. V was trimmed by 7 bases and J by 3 bases, leaving 15 bases between them. The CDR3 sequence: CSAERGTEETQYF. The DNA for the CDR3 is TGCAGCGCGGAACGTGGGACTGAAGAGACCCAGTACTTC.

The genes are TRBV3-1 (or the pseudogene TRBV3-2) and TRBJ2-3; no reliable D call. V lost 6 bases and J lost 0, with 13 bases in between. The CDR3 length is 15 residues. From germline, CDR1 is LGHDT and CDR2 YNNKEL (reference sequence). This CDR3 is CASSVRSPSTDTQYF. The CDR3 DNA reads TGTGCCAGCAGTGTTAGATCCCCTAGCACAGATACGCAGTATTTT.

The chain joins TRBV10-3 to TRBJ2-7; no definite D call. V was pared by 11 bases and J by 0 bases, with 14 bases between. This CDR3 is built from 13 residues. Germline CDR1 is ENHRY and CDR2 is SYGVKD. The CDR3 reads CAVSSLSSYEQYF. The DNA for the CDR3 is TGTGCCGTCTCTTCGCTGAGCTCCTACGAGCAGTACTTC.

This chain links TRBV5-1 with TRBJ1-3; D is perhaps TRBD1 (6 bases). V lost 4 bases and J lost 4, with 15 bases in between. The CDR3 runs to 15 residues. Germline CDR1 is SGHRS and CDR2 is YFSETQ. CDR3 sequence: CASSPNRATGNTIYF. CDR3 nucleotide sequence: TGCGCCAGCAGCCCCAACAGGGCGACGGGAAACACCATATATTTT. The full variable domain, with the rest looked up from reference TRBV5-1 and TRBJ1-3, is KAGVTQTPRYLIKTRGQQVTLSCSPISGHRSVSWYQQTPGQGLQFLFEYFSETQRNKGNFPGRFSGRQFSNSRSEMNVSTLELGDSALYLCASSPNRATGNTIYFGEGSWLTVV.

This clone was seen more than once but under ten times. The rearrangement links TRBV27 to TRBJ1-2; 11 bases align to TRBD1. This CDR3 contains 13 residues. The V and J ends lost 7 bases and 5 bases, in that order; junction bases with no gene match: 3. CDR1 and CDR2 (germline): MNHEY, SMNVEV (reference sequence). The CDR3 reads CASTGQGAYGYTF. The CDR3 DNA sequence: TGTGCCAGCACAGGACAGGGGGCTTATGGCTACACCTTC.

V usage is TRBV4-2 and J usage is TRBJ2-1, with D perhaps matching TRBD1 (5 bases). The CDR3 contains 13 residues. Trimming cost V 1 base and J 7 bases, with 8 bases left between them. Germline assignment: CDR1 LGHNA and CDR2 YNFKEQ. In nucleotides, the CDR3 is TGTGCCAGCAGCCAAGGGCCAGGGAATGAGCAGTTCTTC. Translation: CASSQGPGNEQFF.

J is TRBJ2-3 and V is TRBV7-3; D call uncertain. Trimming removed 1 base at V and 6 bases at J, with 17 bases between. The CDR3 consists of 16 residues. CDR1 SGHTA and CDR2 FQGTGA come from the germline V gene. CDR3 nucleotide sequence: TGTGCCAGCAGCTTAAATTTGCGCTCAAACCTGGATACGCAGTATTTT. It specifies CASSLNLRSNLDTQYF.

The chain carries TRBV11-2 and TRBJ2-5; 8 bases fit TRBD2. The CDR3 runs to 14 residues. Germline lookup yields CDR1 SGHAT and CDR2 FQNNGV. With V trimmed by 1 base and J by 4 bases, 2 bases remained unmatched. CDR3 protein: CASSLGTSSETQYF. In DNA, the CDR3 is TGTGCCAGCAGCTTAGGGACTAGCTCAGAGACCCAGTACTTC.

There are a few counts of this clone. This sequence joins TRBV5-5 and TRBJ1-1; D might be TRBD1 (5 bases). The CDR3 is 14 residues long. Germline loops: CDR1 SGHKS, CDR2 YYEKEE (reference sequence). Deletions cut 3 bases from V and 1 base from J, with 10 bases between. In DNA, the CDR3 is TGTGCCAGCAGCTCTCCAGGGTCGAACACTGAAGCTTTCTTT. It encodes CASSSPGSNTEAFF.

The CDR3 DNA follows: TGTGCCAGCTTGGGCCGTTCGTTGCCTGGGGCCAACGTCCTGACTTTC. It is translated as CASLGRSLPGANVLTF. V and J are TRBV19 and TRBJ2-6, with D hard to call. V lost 9 bases to trimming and J lost 2 bases, with 17 bases between them. Germline CDR1 LNHDA, CDR2 SQIVND (reference sequence). This CDR3 is 16 amino acids long.

The rearrangement links TRBV3-1 (or the pseudogene TRBV3-2) to TRBJ1-5; possibly TRBD1 for D (6 bases). Germline CDR1 is LGHDT and CDR2 is YNNKEL (reference sequence). The CDR3 extends over 16 amino acids. Trimming cost V 0 bases and J 7 bases, with 16 bases left between them. CDR3 sequence (DNA): TGTGCCAGCAGCCAAGATGGGGTCACAGGGTCACAGCCCCAGCATTTT. Protein: CASSQDGVTGSQPQHF.

This chain joins TRBV18 and TRBJ1-4, with D possibly TRBD1 on 6 matching bases. Trimming cost V 1 base and J 7 bases, with 16 bases left between them. This CDR3 contains 16 residues. CDR1 is KGHSH, CDR2 LQKENI, per germline. CDR3 bases: TGTGCCAGCTCACCACTCGTGAAGGGGGAGGGTGAAAAACTGTTTTTT. This codes for CASSPLVKGEGEKLFF.

The gene calls are TRBV2 and TRBJ2-5; D possibly corresponds to TRBD2 (6 bases). This CDR3 spans 13 amino acids. Germline V gene sequence: CDR1 SNHLY, CDR2 FYNNEI. V lost 7 bases, J lost 6 bases, and 15 bases lay in between. CDR3 amino acids: CASTASAEKTQYF. CDR3 nucleotides: TGTGCCAGCACCGCTAGCGCGGAAAAGACCCAGTACTTC.

The V call is TRBV6-1, the J call TRBJ2-7; maybe TRBD2 (6 bases). The CDR3 consists of 13 residues. From germline, CDR1 is MNHNS and CDR2 SASEGT. V was clipped by 2 bases and J by 6 bases, with 11 bases between them. The chain's CDR3 is CASSEKNGGEQYF. The CDR3, as DNA: TGTGCCAGCAGTGAAAAAAACGGGGGCGAGCAGTACTTC.

In its sample, this clone was seen a few times. The chain uses TRBV12-3 or TRBV12-4 and TRBJ2-7; unclear D gene. This CDR3 is built from 12 residues. Between the trimmed V and J ends, which lost 5 bases and 6 bases, there was a span of 11 bases. The CDR3 region is CASSRDPLEQYF. The CDR3 nucleotides read TGTGCCAGCAGTCGCGATCCTCTCGAGCAGTACTTC.